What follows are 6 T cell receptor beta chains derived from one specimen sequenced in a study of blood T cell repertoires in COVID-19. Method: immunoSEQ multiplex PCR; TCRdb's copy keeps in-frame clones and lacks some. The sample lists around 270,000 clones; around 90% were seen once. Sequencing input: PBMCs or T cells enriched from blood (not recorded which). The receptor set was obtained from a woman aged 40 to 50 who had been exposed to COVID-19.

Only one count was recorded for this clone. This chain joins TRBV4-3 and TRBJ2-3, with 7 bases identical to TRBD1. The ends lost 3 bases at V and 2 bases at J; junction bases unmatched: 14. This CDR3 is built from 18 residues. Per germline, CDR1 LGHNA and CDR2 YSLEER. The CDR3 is CASSQRPPTGIPTDTQYF. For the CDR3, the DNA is TGCGCCAGCAGCCAGAGGCCCCCGACAGGGATCCCCACAGATACGCAGTATTTT.

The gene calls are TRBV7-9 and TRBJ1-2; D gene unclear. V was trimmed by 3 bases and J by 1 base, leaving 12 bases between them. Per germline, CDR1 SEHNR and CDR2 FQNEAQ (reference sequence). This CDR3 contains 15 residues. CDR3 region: CASSLVGSLNYGYTF. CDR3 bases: TGTGCCAGCAGCTTGGTGGGCAGCCTTAACTATGGCTACACCTTC.

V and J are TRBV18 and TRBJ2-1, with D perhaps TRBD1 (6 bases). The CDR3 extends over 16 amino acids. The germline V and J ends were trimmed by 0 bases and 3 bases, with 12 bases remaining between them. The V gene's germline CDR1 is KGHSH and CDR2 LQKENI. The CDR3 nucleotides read TGTGCCAGCTCACCACCGGCAGGGGCGAGCTACAATGAGCAGTTCTTC. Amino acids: CASSPPAGASYNEQFF.

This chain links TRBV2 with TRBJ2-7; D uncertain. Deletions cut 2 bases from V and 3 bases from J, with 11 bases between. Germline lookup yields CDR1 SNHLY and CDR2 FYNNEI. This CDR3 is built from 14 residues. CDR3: CASSERGEVYEQYF. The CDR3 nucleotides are TGTGCCAGCAGTGAAAGAGGCGAAGTCTACGAGCAGTACTTC.

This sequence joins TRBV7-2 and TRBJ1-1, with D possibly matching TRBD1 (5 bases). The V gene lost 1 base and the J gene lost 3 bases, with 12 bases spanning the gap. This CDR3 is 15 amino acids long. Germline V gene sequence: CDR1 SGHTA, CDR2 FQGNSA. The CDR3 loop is CASSLVWGLDTEAFF. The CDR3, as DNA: TGTGCCAGCAGCTTAGTGTGGGGCCTTGACACTGAAGCTTTCTTT.

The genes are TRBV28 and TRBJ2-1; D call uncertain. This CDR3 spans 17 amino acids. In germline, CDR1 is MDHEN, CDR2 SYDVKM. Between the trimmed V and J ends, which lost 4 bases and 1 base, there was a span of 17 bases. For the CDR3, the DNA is TGTGCCAGCAGTTCGCCCAGTCGGGTGATTTCCTACAATGAGCAGTTCTTC. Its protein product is CASSSPSRVISYNEQFF.